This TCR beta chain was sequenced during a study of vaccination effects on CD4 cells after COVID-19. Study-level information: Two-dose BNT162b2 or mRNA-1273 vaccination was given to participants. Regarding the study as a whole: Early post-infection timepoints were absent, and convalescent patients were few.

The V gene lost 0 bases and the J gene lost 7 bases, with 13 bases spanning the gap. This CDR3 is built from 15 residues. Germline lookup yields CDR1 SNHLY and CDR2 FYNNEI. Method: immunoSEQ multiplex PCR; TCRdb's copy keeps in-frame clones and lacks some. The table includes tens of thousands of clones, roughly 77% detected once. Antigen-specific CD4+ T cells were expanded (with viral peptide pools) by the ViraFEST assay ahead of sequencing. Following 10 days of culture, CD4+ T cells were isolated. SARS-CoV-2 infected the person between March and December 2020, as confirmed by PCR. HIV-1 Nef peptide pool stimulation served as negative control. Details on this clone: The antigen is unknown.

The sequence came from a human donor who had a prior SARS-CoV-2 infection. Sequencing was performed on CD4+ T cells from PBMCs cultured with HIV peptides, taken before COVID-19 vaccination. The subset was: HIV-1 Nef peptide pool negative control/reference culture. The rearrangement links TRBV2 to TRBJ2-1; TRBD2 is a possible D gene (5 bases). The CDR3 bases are TGTGCCAGCAGTGAAGCGCCTTCTAGGGAGAATGAGCAGTTCTTC. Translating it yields CASSEAPSRENEQFF.